Listed below are T cell receptor beta chains from one sample, sequenced in a study of T-cell reconstitution after alpha-beta-depleted transplantation in children. MiXCR, applied by TCRdb to the PCR reads, yields one record per CDR3 protein. The sample lists approximately 270,000 distinct CDR3 sequences, roughly a quarter occurring once. The sample consisted of PBMCs, mostly from graft donor cells, taken 360 days after TCRalphabeta/CD19-depleted stem cell transplant. The receptors shown here come from a female patient between 2 and 15 years old who had a stem cell transplant for congenital amegakaryocytic thrombocytopenia, so the T cells may come from the graft donor. The CDR3 runs from the conserved cysteine through the conserved F or W. Fields, in order: J gene, V gene, CDR3 protein.

>TRBJ2-3|TRBV20-1
CSASQERGYTDTQYF
>TRBJ2-7|TRBV28
CASSTLTGSYEQYF
>TRBJ2-1|TRBV30
CAWRSLGGDEQFF
>TRBJ2-2|TRBV20-1
CSASFHWTSLPQPGELFF
>TRBJ2-7|TRBV4-1
CASSQARHSITYEQYF
>TRBJ2-2|TRBV28
CASTAAAVNTGELFF
>TRBJ2-1|TRBV20-1
CSWNRGTYNEQFF
>TRBJ2-7|TRBV20-1
CSARDLRDSGLAGMASYEQYF
>TRBJ2-1|TRBV13
CASSPPELAGFYEQFF
>TRBJ2-2|TRBV28
CASSPPDRVYTGELFF
>TRBJ1-2|TRBV20-1
CSAVTGTYGYTF
>TRBJ1-4|TRBV7-2
CASSLALATNEKLFF
>TRBJ2-2|TRBV15
CATSAKPETATGELFF
>TRBJ1-2|TRBV5-1
CASSAGTNLDYGYTF
>TRBJ2-2|TRBV2
CASRIRYGNTGELFF
>TRBJ2-5|TRBV5-1
CASSLATRGVKQETQYF
>TRBJ2-7|TRBV6-1
CASSWGVLGTYEQYF
>TRBJ2-3|TRBV18
CASSPLRADTQYF
>TRBJ1-5|TRBV6-2/TRBV6-3
CASTRGTYSNQPQHF
>TRBJ2-1|TRBV7-9
CASARASSYNEQFF
>TRBJ2-6|TRBV4-1
CASSQERAFSGANVLTF
>TRBJ1-5|TRBV5-1
CASSWGPGQGQPQHF
>TRBJ2-5|TRBV20-1
CSARNGGLLQETQYF
>TRBJ1-3|TRBV25-1
CASSEGWGNTIYF
>TRBJ2-1|TRBV4-1
CASSQDWGGGGYNEQFF
>TRBJ2-5|TRBV7-3
CASSFSVRETQYF
>TRBJ2-7|TRBV2
CASSAGTFGEQYF
>TRBJ2-5|TRBV20-1
CSAQPWGRETQYF
>TRBJ2-2|TRBV3-1
CASSQERTGGVSGELFF
>TRBJ1-5|TRBV5-1
CASSLSSGRNQPQHF
>TRBJ1-4|TRBV5-1
CASSDGQGPNEKLFF
>TRBJ2-2|TRBV9
CASSPGAAVNTGELFF
>TRBJ1-2|TRBV5-1
CASSFTANYGYTF
>TRBJ2-7|TRBV24-1
CATSDLMVPYEQYF
>TRBJ1-1|TRBV4-3
CASSQVLGREAFF
>TRBJ2-3|TRBV20-1
CSAFAGLAGTPGSTDTQYF
>TRBJ2-7|TRBV12-3/TRBV12-4
CASSLDPGAGEQYF
>TRBJ2-1|TRBV20-1
CSADRGSSYNEQFF
>TRBJ2-5|TRBV20-1
CSARSPEETQYF
>TRBJ2-1|TRBV4-1
CASSQEARLAGMFF
>TRBJ2-3|TRBV20-1
CSASSGGGSTDTQYF
>TRBJ2-5|TRBV29-1
CSVVTGAQETQYF
>TRBJ1-5|TRBV4-1
CASSPKEGFLDGPNQPQHF
>TRBJ2-4|TRBV29-1
CSVEVTGGTVQYF
>TRBJ2-1|TRBV3-1
CASSQWPTGGDLNEQFF
>TRBJ2-5|TRBV24-1
CATSDLGTSGHKTQETQYF
>TRBJ2-1|TRBV20-1
CSARDSDHPFNNEQFF
>TRBJ1-6|TRBV28
CASATGYNSPLHF
>TRBJ1-2|TRBV29-1
CSVPVVTGTNRYGYTF
>TRBJ2-7|TRBV24-1
CATSDTGSLHEQYF
>TRBJ1-5|TRBV7-8
CASSLAHGIGYSNQPQHF
>TRBJ1-3|TRBV2
CASSMDRGPGNTIYF
>TRBJ2-1|TRBV6-1
CASRVLAGVGNEQFF
>TRBJ2-1|TRBV18
CASSPPLKGLDEQFF
>TRBJ2-6|TRBV12-3/TRBV12-4
CASSFGIGGANVLTF